This T cell receptor beta chain was captured by sequencing in a study of OX40 agonist ivuxolimab in advanced cancers. V was cut by 1 base and J by 1 base, with 8 bases left in between. The V gene's germline CDR1 is MDHEN and CDR2 SYDVKM. The CDR3 sequence is 15 residues long. Some clones are missing from TCRdb's copy, which holds only in-frame ones; the method was immunoSEQ multiplex PCR. The data show roughly 48,000 clones, 80% to 90% seen once. This chain uses TRBV28 with TRBJ1-5; weak D call: TRBD1 (5 bases). Specimen: CD4+ or CD8+ T cells sorted from blood, collected in a trial of the OX40 agonist ivuxolimab. The source of this sequence is an adult with an advanced solid tumor such as melanoma, head and neck, liver or kidney cancer. The CDR3 loop is CASSLLGRSNQPQHF. The CDR3 coding sequence is TGTGCCAGCAGTTTATTGGGGCGCAGCAATCAGCCCCAGCATTTT.